This TCR beta chain was observed in a study of T cells expressing NK-cell markers. TCRdb derives one entry per CDR3 protein from the 5' RACE reads, leaving out DNA. The sample totals about 190,000 distinct CDR3 sequences. This CDR3 region has 14 residues. Germline loops: CDR1 SGHDT, CDR2 YYEEEE. Sequencing used blood T cells: a sorted CD56 or NKG2C T cell subset, CD4+ or CD8+ T cells, or bulk PBMC T cells (not recorded which). The V gene is TRBV5-6, the J gene TRBJ1-4; TCRdb indicates TRBD1, and absent DNA this call remains unverified. The clonotype comes from a man between 18 and 69 years old in good health. Here the CDR3 reads CASSTRDRREKLFF.